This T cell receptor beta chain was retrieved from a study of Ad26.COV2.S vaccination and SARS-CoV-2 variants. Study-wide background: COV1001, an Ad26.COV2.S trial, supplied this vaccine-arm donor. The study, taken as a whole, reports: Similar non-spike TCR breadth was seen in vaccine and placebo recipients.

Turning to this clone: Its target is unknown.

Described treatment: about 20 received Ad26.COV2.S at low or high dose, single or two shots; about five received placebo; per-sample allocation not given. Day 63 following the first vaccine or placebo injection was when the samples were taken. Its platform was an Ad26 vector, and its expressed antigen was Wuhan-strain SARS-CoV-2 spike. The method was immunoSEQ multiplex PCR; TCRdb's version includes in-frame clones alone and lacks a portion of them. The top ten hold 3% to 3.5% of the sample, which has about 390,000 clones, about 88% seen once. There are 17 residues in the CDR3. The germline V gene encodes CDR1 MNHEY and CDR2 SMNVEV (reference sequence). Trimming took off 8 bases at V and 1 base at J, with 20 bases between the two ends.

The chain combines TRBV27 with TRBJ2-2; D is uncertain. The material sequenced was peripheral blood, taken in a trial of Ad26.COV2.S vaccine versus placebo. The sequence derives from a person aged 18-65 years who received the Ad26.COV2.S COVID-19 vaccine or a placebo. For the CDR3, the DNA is TGTGCCAGCCGCTCCCCGATTCAAGCGAAGAACACCGGGGAGCTGTTTTTT. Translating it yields CASRSPIQAKNTGELFF.